This T cell receptor beta chain was identified during a study of T cells after yellow fever vaccination. Study-level findings and limits: Just a small share of clonotypes turned up in the CD4 compartment as well as the CD8 compartment. Reappearing after the booster were most of the clones from primary vaccination (about 96% CD4, approximately 86% CD8). Weaker overall was a secondary response that nonetheless peaked faster, on day 5 versus 15.

J was trimmed by 5 bases and V by 4 bases; bases with no gene match: 4. The germline gives CDR1 SQVTM, CDR2 ANQGSEA. This CDR3 comprises 12 residues. Template-switching 5'RACE yielded the TCR cDNA; a universal primer site and UMIs were added in the process. TCRdb called the 5' RACE reads again in MiXCR, with one record for every CDR3 protein. The sample records roughly 260,000 distinct CDR3 sequences, roughly 13% being singletons. Remarks on this clonotype: Its antigen is unidentified.

The rearrangement joins TRBV29-1 to TRBJ2-5, with TRBD2 matching over 7 bases. The receptor was isolated from a man aged 25-45 years who received the YFV17D yellow fever vaccine. Sequencing was performed on CD4+ T cells sorted from PBMCs, taken 45 days after the yellow fever booster vaccination. CDR3 bases: TGCAGCGTTGGGACTAGTGGTGAGACCCAGTACTTC. It specifies CSVGTSGETQYF.